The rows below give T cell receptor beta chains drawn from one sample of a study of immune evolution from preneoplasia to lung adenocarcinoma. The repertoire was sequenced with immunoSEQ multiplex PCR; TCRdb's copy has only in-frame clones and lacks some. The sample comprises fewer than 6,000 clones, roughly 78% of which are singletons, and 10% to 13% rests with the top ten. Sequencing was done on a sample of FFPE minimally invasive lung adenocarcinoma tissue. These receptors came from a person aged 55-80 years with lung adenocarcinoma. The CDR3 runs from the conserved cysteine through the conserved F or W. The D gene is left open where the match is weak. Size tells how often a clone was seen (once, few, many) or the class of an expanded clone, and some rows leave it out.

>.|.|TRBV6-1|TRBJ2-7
TGTGCCAGCAGTGATGGTATCGGCTACGAGCAGTACTTC
CASSDGIGYEQYF
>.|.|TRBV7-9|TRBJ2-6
TGTGCCAGCAGTCCAGTGGGACGGCCCTCTGGGGCCAACGTCCTGACTTTC
CASSPVGRPSGANVLTF
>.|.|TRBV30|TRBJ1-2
TGTGCCTGGAGTCCCCAGGTCGCCTCCGGCTACACCTTC
CAWSPQVASGYTF
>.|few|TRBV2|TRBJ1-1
TGTGCCAGCAAGGGCCTCGGGGCCGCTGAAGCTTTCTTT
CASKGLGAAEAFF
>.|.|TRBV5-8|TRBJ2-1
TGTGCCAGCACGGCAGTCCCAGGGGATGAGCAGTTCTTC
CASTAVPGDEQFF
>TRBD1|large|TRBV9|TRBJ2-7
TGTGCCAGCAGCGTACTCGCACAGGGGAATGACGAGCAGTACTTC
CASSVLAQGNDEQYF
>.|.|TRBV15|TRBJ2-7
TGTGCCACCAGCAGAGATCCGGGTAACGAGCAGTACTTC
CATSRDPGNEQYF
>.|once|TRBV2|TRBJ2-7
TGTGCCAGCAGTGACAGGTTGATGGACGAGCAGTACTTC
CASSDRLMDEQYF
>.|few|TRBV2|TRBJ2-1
TGTGCCAGCAGTGATTCTCTCGAGCAGTTCTTC
CASSDSLEQFF
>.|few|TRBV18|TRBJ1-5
TGTGCCAGCTCACCAGGGCAGAATCAGCCCCAGCATTTT
CASSPGQNQPQHF
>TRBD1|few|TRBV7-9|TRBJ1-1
TGTGCCAGCAGCTTACCTACAGGGGGCAAAACTGAAGCTTTCTTT
CASSLPTGGKTEAFF
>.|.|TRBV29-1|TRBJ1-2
TGCAGCGTTGATACCCAGAACTATGGCTACACCTTC
CSVDTQNYGYTF
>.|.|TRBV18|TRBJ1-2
TGTGCCAGCTCACCAAAAACAGGCCTCCCATCGTATGGCTACACCTTC
CASSPKTGLPSYGYTF
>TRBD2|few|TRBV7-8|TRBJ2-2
TGTGCCAGCAGCCGCCTAGCGGGAGTAAACACCGGGGAGCTGTTTTTT
CASSRLAGVNTGELFF
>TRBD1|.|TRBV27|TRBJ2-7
TGTGCCAGCAGTGCCTTTTTTGGGACAGGGCTATACGAGCAGTACTTC
CASSAFFGTGLYEQYF
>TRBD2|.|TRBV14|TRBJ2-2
TGTGCCAGCAGCCGCGGACTAGCGGGAGGCACCGGGGAGCTGTTTTTT
CASSRGLAGGTGELFF
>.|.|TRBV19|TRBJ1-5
TGTGCCAGTAAGGTTCAGGGTGCAAATCAGCCCCAGCATTTT
CASKVQGANQPQHF
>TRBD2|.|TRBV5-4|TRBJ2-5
TGTGCCAGCAGCTTGGCGGGAGGTATGGAGACCCAGTACTTC
CASSLAGGMETQYF
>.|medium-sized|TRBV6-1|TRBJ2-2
TGTGCCAGCAGTGAAGCGCTCCGTGGGGAGCTGTTTTTT
CASSEALRGELFF
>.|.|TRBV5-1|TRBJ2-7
TGCGCCAGCAGCCCGGGAGAGGGCTACGAGCAGTACTTC
CASSPGEGYEQYF
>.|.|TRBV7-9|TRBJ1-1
TGTGCCAGCAGCTTAACGGTGAACACTGAAGCTTTCTTT
CASSLTVNTEAFF
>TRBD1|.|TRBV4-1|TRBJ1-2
TGCGCCAGCAGCCCGGGACAGGGGGAGACGGGTAACTATGGCTACACCTTC
CASSPGQGETGNYGYTF